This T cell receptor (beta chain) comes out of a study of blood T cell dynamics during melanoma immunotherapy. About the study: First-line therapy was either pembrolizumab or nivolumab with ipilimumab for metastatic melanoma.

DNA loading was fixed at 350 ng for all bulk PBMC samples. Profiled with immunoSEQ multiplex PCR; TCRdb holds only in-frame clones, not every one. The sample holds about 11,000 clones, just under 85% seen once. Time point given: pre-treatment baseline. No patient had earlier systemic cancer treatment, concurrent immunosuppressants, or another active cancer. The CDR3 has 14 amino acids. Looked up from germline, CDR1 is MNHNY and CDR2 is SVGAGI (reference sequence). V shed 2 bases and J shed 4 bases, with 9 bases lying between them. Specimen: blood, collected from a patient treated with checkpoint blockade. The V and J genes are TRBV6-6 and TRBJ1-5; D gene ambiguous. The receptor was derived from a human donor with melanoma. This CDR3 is CASSYSQTNQPQHF. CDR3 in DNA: TGTGCCAGCAGTTACAGCCAGACTAATCAGCCCCAGCATTTT.